What follows is one T cell receptor beta chain and its context. Trimming removed 5 bases from V and 5 bases from J; junction bases left unmatched: 7. Germline lookup yields CDR1 MNHEY and CDR2 SVGAGI. The CDR3 length is 15 residues. This entry belongs to a study of blood T cell repertoires in COVID-19. At the level of the study: PBMCs, B-cell-depleted T cells, or T cells provided the cDNA or gDNA that made up the material.

Authors' processing steps: Reference gene primer amplification in the assay estimated nucleated cell counts. Profiled with immunoSEQ multiplex PCR; TCRdb holds only in-frame clones, not every one. D and trimming come from the DNA, and the V and J calls and clone size come from that table. The table records approximately 100,000 clones, roughly nine tenths of them present only once. Sequenced: peripheral blood. The chain links TRBV6-5 to TRBJ2-5; 11 bases are shared with TRBD2. This clonotype was sampled from a human donor in a cohort sampled during active COVID-19. The CDR3: CASSPELAGVETQYF. CDR3 nucleotides: TGTGCCAGCAGTCCCGAACTAGCGGGAGTGGAGACCCAGTACTTC.